The present entry profiles one T cell receptor (beta chain) with its context. Its antigen remains unknown. These data come from a study of T cell repertoires and Cas9 in healthy adults. Whole-study context: Multi-effector potency, cytotoxicity and lineage were assessed in SpCas9-reactive CD4 and CD8 T cells.

The repertoire was sequenced with immunoSEQ multiplex PCR; TCRdb's copy has only in-frame clones and lacks some. The table records 22,000 or so clones, 85% to 95% of them present only once. Findings of the study overall: Reportedly, SpCas9-reactive effector T cell proliferation and function were mitigated by SpCas9-reactive Tregs in vitro.

V lost 0 bases, J lost 13 bases, and 13 bases lay in between. The CDR3 has 13 residues. CDR1 SGHTA and CDR2 FQGTGA come from the germline V gene. The chain carries TRBV7-3 and TRBJ2-1; D gene uncertain. Sequencing input: CD4+ effector T cells (CD127+, CD25-, CD137-, CD154-) from PBMCs; culture status not recorded. The source is a human donor in good health. DNA of the CDR3: TGTGCCAGCAGCTTAACGTCCAAAGACGAACAGTTCTTC. Amino acids: CASSLTSKDEQFF.